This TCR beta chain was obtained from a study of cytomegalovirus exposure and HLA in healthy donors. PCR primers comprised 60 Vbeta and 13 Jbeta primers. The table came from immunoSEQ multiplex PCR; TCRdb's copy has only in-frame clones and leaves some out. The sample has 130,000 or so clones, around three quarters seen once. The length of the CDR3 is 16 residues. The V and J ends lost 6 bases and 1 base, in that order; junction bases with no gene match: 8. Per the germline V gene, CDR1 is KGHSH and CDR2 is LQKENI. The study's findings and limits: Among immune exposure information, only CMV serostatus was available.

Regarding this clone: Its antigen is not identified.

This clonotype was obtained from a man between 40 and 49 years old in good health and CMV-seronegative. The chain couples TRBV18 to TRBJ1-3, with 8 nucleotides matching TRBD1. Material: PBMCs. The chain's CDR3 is CASSSGQGSSGNTIYF. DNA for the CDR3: TGTGCCAGCTCTTCAGGACAGGGATCATCTGGAAACACCATATATTTT.